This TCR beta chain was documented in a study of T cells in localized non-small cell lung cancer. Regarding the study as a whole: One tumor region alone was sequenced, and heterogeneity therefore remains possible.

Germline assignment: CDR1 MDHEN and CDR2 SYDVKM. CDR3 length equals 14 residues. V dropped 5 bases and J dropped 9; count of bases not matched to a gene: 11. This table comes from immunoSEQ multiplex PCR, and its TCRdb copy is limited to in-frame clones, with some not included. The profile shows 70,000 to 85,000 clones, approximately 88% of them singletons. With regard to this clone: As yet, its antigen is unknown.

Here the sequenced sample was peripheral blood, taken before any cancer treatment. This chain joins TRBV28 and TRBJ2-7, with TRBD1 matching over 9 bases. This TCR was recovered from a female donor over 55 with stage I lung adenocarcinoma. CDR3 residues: CASSPGQGPSGQYF. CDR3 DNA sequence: TGTGCCAGCAGTCCGGGACAGGGTCCCTCCGGGCAGTACTTC.